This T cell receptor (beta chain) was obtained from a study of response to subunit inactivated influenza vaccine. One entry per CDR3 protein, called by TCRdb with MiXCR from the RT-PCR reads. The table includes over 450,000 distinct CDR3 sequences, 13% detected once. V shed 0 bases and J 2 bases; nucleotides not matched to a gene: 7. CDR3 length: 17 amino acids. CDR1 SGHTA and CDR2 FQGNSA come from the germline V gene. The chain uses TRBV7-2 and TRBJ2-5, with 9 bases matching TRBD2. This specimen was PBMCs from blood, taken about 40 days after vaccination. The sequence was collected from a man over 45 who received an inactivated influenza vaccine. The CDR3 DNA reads TGTGCCAGCAGCTTAGCGATCCGGACTAGCGTTCAAGAGACCCAGTACTTC. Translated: CASSLAIRTSVQETQYF. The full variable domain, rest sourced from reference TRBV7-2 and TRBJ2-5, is GAGVSQSPSNKVTEKGKDVELRCDPISGHTALYWYRQSLGQGLEFLIYFQGNSAPDKSGLPSDRFSAERTGGSVSTLTIQRTQQEDSAVYLCASSLAIRTSVQETQYFGPGTRLLVL.